The entry below gives a single T cell receptor (beta chain) sequence along with its context. What it recognizes is unknown. Measured with immunoSEQ multiplex PCR; TCRdb has only the in-frame clones, and not every one. Here the sample spans 35,000 to 40,000 clones, approximately 90% being singletons. The CDR3 covers 15 residues. Germline lookup yields CDR1 SGHRS and CDR2 YFSETQ. J gave up 4 bases and V 4 bases, and 8 bases lay outside the gene matches. This entry is derived from a study of STAT3 mutations in large granular lymphocyte leukemia. Overall study findings and caveats: Every T-LGLL patient had at least one immunodominant TCRbeta clonotype. Clonal expansion was inferred from samples taken at other timepoints.

The J gene is TRBJ2-3, the V gene TRBV5-1, with 8 bases identical to TRBD1. Sequencing was performed on PBMCs. The sequence came from a human donor with T large granular lymphocyte leukemia. Some clones in this sample may be carry-over from other donors' samples. Here the CDR3 reads CASSGGQGAPDTQYF. In DNA, the CDR3 is TGCGCCAGCAGCGGGGGGCAGGGGGCCCCAGATACGCAGTATTTT.